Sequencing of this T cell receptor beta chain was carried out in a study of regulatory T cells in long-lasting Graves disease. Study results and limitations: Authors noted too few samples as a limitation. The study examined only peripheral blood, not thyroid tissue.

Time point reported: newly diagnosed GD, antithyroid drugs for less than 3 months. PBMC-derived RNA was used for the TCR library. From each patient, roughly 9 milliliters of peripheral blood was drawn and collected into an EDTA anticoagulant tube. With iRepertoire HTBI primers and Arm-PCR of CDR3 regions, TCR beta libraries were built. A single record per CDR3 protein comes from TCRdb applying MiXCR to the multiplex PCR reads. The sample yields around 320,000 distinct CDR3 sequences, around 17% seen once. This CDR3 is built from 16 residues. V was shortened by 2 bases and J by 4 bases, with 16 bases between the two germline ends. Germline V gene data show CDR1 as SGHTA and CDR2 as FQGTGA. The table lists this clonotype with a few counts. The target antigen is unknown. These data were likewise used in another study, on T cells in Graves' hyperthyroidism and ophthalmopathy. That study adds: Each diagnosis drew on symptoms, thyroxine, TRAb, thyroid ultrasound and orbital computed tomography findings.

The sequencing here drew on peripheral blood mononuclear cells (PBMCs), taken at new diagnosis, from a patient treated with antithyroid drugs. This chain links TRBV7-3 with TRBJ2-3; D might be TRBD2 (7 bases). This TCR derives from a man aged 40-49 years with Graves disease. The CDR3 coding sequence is TGTGCCAGCAGCTTATTCCGGGGGGCCAGGCCAGATACGCAGTATTTT. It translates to CASSLFRGARPDTQYF.